The sample holds many counts of the clone carrying this TCR beta chain. Specified time point: newly diagnosed GD, antithyroid drugs for less than 3 months. PBMCs were the source of the RNA used for TCR sequencing. The data are from a study of regulatory T cells in long-lasting Graves disease. Arm-PCR of CDR3 regions and iRepertoire HTBI primers were the basis on which TCR beta libraries were built. TCRdb re-derived calls from the multiplex PCR reads in MiXCR, one entry per CDR3 protein. The data show roughly 510,000 distinct CDR3 sequences, 15% to 20% seen once. The same sample was also studied in work on T cells in Graves' hyperthyroidism and ophthalmopathy. Turning to that study: Stability of Graves' hyperthyroidism was defined as absent ophthalmopathy progression within 18 months. Ophthalmopathy was predicted by the model a median of about 6.7 months ahead of onset.

This clonotype originated in a man between 18 and 35 years old with Graves disease. The material was peripheral blood mononuclear cells (PBMCs), obtained at new diagnosis, from a patient treated with antithyroid drugs.

The CDR3: CASSEGSSYNEQFF. DNA of the CDR3: TGTGCCAGCAGTGAAGGGAGCTCCTACAATGAGCAGTTCTTC. The chain has TRBV2 and TRBJ2-1, with no clear D. CDR3 length: 14 amino acids. Trimming shortened V by 1 base and J by 0 bases, and 4 bases separated the two germline ends. CDR1 is SNHLY, CDR2 FYNNEI, per germline. Based on the CDR3 plus reference TRBV2 and TRBJ2-1, the full variable domain is EPEVTQTPSHQVTQMGQEVILRCVPISNHLYFYWYRQILGQKVEFLVSFYNNEISEKSEIFDDQFSVERPDGSNFTLKIRSTKLEDSAMYFCASSEGSSYNEQFFGPGTRLTVL.